These 30 T cell receptor beta chains were all obtained from the same sample, sequenced in a study of OX40 agonist ivuxolimab in advanced cancers. Sequencing was performed with immunoSEQ multiplex PCR; in TCRdb, only in-frame clones are kept and a portion is missing. The sample yields approximately 70,000 clones, more than 90% seen once. The sample was CD4+ or CD8+ T cells sorted from blood, taken in a trial of the OX40 agonist ivuxolimab. The receptors derive from an adult with an advanced solid tumor such as melanoma, head and neck, liver or kidney cancer.

The chain carries TRBV6-5 and TRBJ2-1, with D uncertain. Germline CDR1 is MNHEY and CDR2 is SVGAGI. The germline V and J ends were trimmed by 2 bases and 8 bases, with 10 bases remaining between them. This CDR3 region has 13 residues. CDR3 coding DNA: TGTGCCAGCAGTTACCGTGGACGAGATGAGCAGTTCTTC. It encodes CASSYRGRDEQFF.

The rearrangement links TRBV27 to TRBJ1-4; no clear D. In germline, CDR1 is MNHEY, CDR2 SMNVEV (reference sequence). CDR3 length: 13 residues. Trimming took off 4 bases at V and 4 bases at J, with 7 bases between the two ends. CDR3 in amino acids: CASSYGYNEKLFF. CDR3 sequence (DNA): TGTGCCAGCAGTTACGGTTATAATGAAAAACTGTTTTTT.

The chain carries TRBV29-1 and TRBJ2-1; possibly TRBD2 for D (6 bases). The CDR3 is made up of 18 amino acids. Trimming removed 2 bases at V and 0 bases at J, with 20 bases between. The germline gives CDR1 SQVTM, CDR2 ANQGSEA. The DNA for the CDR3 is TGCAGCGTTGAATGGGCAGTGGCGGGACGACTCTCCTACAATGAGCAGTTCTTC. It is translated as CSVEWAVAGRLSYNEQFF.

The chain recombines TRBV6-5 with TRBJ1-1; TRBD1 might be the D (6 bases). This CDR3 contains 13 residues. With 6 bases removed from V and 10 bases from J, the gap between germline ends came to 18 bases. Per the germline V gene, CDR1 is MNHEY and CDR2 is SVGAGI. CDR3 sequence reads: CASSRRGHEVAFF. CDR3 in DNA: TGTGCCAGCAGCAGGCGGGGACACGAGGTAGCTTTCTTT.

The chain recombines TRBV7-3 with TRBJ2-1, with a tentative D call TRBD2 (6 bases). Germline CDR1 reads SGHTA; CDR2 reads FQGTGA. V gave up 5 bases and J gave up 9 bases, with 20 bases separating them. This CDR3 contains 15 residues. CDR3 sequence reads: CASSSLPSVSGEQFF. Here the CDR3 DNA reads TGTGCCAGCAGCAGTTTACCTAGCGTCAGTGGTGAGCAGTTCTTC.

V usage is TRBV29-1 and J usage is TRBJ1-1; D not resolved. Deletions cut 7 bases from V and 4 bases from J, with 10 bases between. Germline V CDR1 and CDR2: SQVTM, ANQGSEA. This CDR3 has 11 residues. This CDR3 reads CSAHAGTEAFF. In DNA, the CDR3 is TGCAGCGCCCACGCTGGCACTGAAGCTTTCTTT.

The chain uses TRBV5-4 and TRBJ2-7; 9 positions agree with TRBD1. The CDR3 spans 15 residues. With 0 bases clipped from V and 2 bases from J, the junction kept 3 bases outside the gene matches. Germline V lookup: CDR1 SGHNT, CDR2 YYREEE (reference sequence). For the CDR3, the DNA is TGTGCCAGCAGCTTGGGCCGGACAGGGGCCTACGAGCAGTACTTC. It translates to CASSLGRTGAYEQYF.

V and J are TRBV6-5 and TRBJ2-7; 13 bases match TRBD2. This CDR3 region has 15 residues. Germline CDR1 reads MNHEY; CDR2 reads SVGAGI. V was clipped by 2 bases and J by 4 bases; unmatched bases: 2. The CDR3 loop is CASSYPTSGRYEQYF. Here the CDR3 DNA reads TGTGCCAGCAGTTACCCGACTAGCGGGAGGTACGAGCAGTACTTC.

V usage is TRBV5-1 and J usage is TRBJ2-7; weak D call: TRBD1 (5 bases). Germline V gives CDR1 SGHRS, CDR2 YFSETQ. Trimming cost V 1 base and J 7 bases, with 6 bases left between them. The CDR3 runs to 11 residues. The CDR3 is CASSLRGEQYF. The DNA of the CDR3 is TGCGCCAGCAGCTTGAGGGGAGAGCAGTACTTC.

The rearrangement joins TRBV7-2 to TRBJ2-7; D remains unclear. Germline CDR1 and CDR2: SGHTA and FQGNSA. Trimming stripped 5 bases from V and 6 bases from J, with 17 bases between. This CDR3 has 14 amino acids. CDR3 in amino acids: CASSNDLWVGEQYF. The DNA of the CDR3 is TGTGCCAGCAGCAACGACCTTTGGGTGGGCGAGCAGTACTTC.

The gene calls are TRBV7-2 and TRBJ2-2; D gene unclear. The germline CDR1 and CDR2 sequences are SGHTA and FQGNSA. V shed 1 base and J shed 4 bases, with 13 bases lying between them. This CDR3 spans 16 amino acids. Here the CDR3 reads CASSLGLGRGTGELFF. CDR3 DNA sequence: TGTGCCAGCAGCTTAGGTTTAGGCCGAGGCACCGGGGAGCTGTTTTTT.

The gene calls are TRBV19 and TRBJ2-3; 9 nucleotides match TRBD1. In germline, CDR1 is LNHDA, CDR2 SQIVND (reference sequence). J lost 2 bases, V lost 9 bases, and 9 bases had no gene match. The CDR3 has 15 residues. CDR3 nucleotides: TGTGCCAGACTGCACCGGGACAGGGACACAGATACGCAGTATTTT. Translation gives CARLHRDRDTDTQYF.

The chain uses TRBV5-4 and TRBJ2-1; no reliable D call. This CDR3 has 12 amino acids. CDR1 is SGHNT, CDR2 YYREEE, per germline (reference sequence). V was cut by 4 bases and J by 4 bases, with 6 bases left in between. CDR3 loop: CASSVTYNEQFF. The CDR3 region has the DNA TGTGCCAGCAGCGTTACTTACAATGAGCAGTTCTTC.

The chain joins TRBV13 to TRBJ2-1; D unresolved. V shed 6 bases and J shed 0 bases, with 12 bases lying between them. The CDR3 runs 15 residues. Germline V gives CDR1 PRHDT, CDR2 FYEKMQ (reference sequence). Here the CDR3 DNA reads TGTGCCAGCAGTCAAAAAGGCTTCTCCTACAATGAGCAGTTCTTC. The encoded protein is CASSQKGFSYNEQFF.

The chain employs TRBV19 and TRBJ1-2, with D possibly being TRBD1 (5 bases). The CDR3 loop spans 13 amino acids. V lost 2 bases, J lost 6 bases, and 10 bases lay in between. Germline values: CDR1 LNHDA, CDR2 SQIVND (reference sequence). CDR3 bases: TGTGCCAGTAGTATAAGGGCAGGGAATGGCTACACCTTC. Protein: CASSIRAGNGYTF.

The chain employs TRBV5-8 and TRBJ1-2; D remains ambiguous. V lost 2 bases to trimming and J lost 7 bases, with 6 bases between them. Germline CDR1 and CDR2: SGHTS and YDEGEE. The CDR3 runs 11 residues. The CDR3 loop reads CASSLRGGYTF. Here the CDR3 DNA reads TGTGCCAGCAGCTTACGTGGTGGCTACACCTTC.

V usage is TRBV10-3 and J usage is TRBJ2-7, with D perhaps TRBD2 (6 bases). V lost 10 bases and J lost 2, with 9 bases in between. The CDR3 is 11 residues long. Per germline, CDR1 ENHRY and CDR2 SYGVKD. The CDR3 protein is CATTGAYEQYF. The DNA of the CDR3 is TGTGCCACCACGGGGGCCTACGAGCAGTACTTC.

V usage is TRBV21-1 and J usage is TRBJ2-2; whether TRBD2, the table's D call, matches the DNA was not checked. TRBV21-1 is an annotated pseudogene. The CDR3 covers 16 residues. DNA for the CDR3: TGTGCCAGCAGCAAAGAGTGGCGGGAGGACACCGGGGAGCTGTTTTTT. The encoded protein is CASSKEWREDTGELFF.

V and J are TRBV18 and TRBJ2-3, with 11 bases identical to TRBD1. V trimming: 2 bases; J trimming: 6 bases; junction bases outside the gene matches: 10. This CDR3 is built from 17 residues. Germline V gene sequence: CDR1 KGHSH, CDR2 LQKENI. CDR3 protein: CASSPWIGQGAGDTQYF. The CDR3 DNA reads as TGTGCCAGCTCACCATGGATTGGACAGGGGGCTGGGGATACGCAGTATTTT.

V usage is TRBV19 and J usage is TRBJ2-7; D gene ambiguous. Germline CDR1 reads LNHDA; CDR2 reads SQIVND (reference sequence). This CDR3 has 12 residues. V shed 5 bases and J shed 5 bases, with 10 bases lying between them. The CDR3 sequence is CASSSFQDEQYF. The CDR3 coding sequence is TGTGCCAGTAGTTCCTTCCAAGACGAGCAGTACTTC.

This chain uses TRBV28 with TRBJ2-3, with 7 bases matching TRBD2. This CDR3 comprises 16 residues. Germline CDR1 and CDR2: MDHEN and SYDVKM. V shed 4 bases, J shed 3 bases, and the junction held 10 bases outside the gene matches. CDR3 sequence (DNA): TGTGCCAGCAGTTGGGCGGGGAGGGCACGTACAGATACGCAGTATTTT. Amino acids: CASSWAGRARTDTQYF.

This chain joins TRBV9 and TRBJ1-2; the D is unclear. Trimming removed 0 bases from V and 6 bases from J, with 15 bases in between. The CDR3 is made up of 15 amino acids. Per the germline V gene, CDR1 is SGDLS and CDR2 is YYNGEE. In DNA, the CDR3 is TGTGCCAGCAGCGTAGGGTCGCTGGCGAGGGATGGCTACACCTTC. Translation: CASSVGSLARDGYTF.

In its sample, this clone was seen a few times. In DNA form, the CDR3 reads TGTGCCAGCAGCTTACAGGGATGGACCGGGGAGCTGTTTTTT. Encoded protein: CASSLQGWTGELFF. The V call is TRBV7-2, the J call TRBJ2-2; D is possibly TRBD1 (5 bases). Trimming removed 2 bases at V and 5 bases at J, with 9 bases between. This CDR3 has 14 amino acids. The germline CDR1 and CDR2 sequences are SGHTA and FQGNSA.

The J gene is TRBJ2-3, the V gene TRBV7-2; D is unresolved. Trimming removed 1 base at V and 11 bases at J, with 16 bases between. The CDR3 extends over 14 amino acids. Germline lookup yields CDR1 SGHTA and CDR2 FQGNSA. The CDR3 DNA sequence: TGTGCCAGCAGCTTAGGTCTCCCCCAAGAGGAGCAGTATTTT. Protein: CASSLGLPQEEQYF. The full variable domain, rest sourced from reference TRBV7-2 and TRBJ2-3, is GAGVSQSPSNKVTEKGKDVELRCDPISGHTALYWYRQSLGQGLEFLIYFQGNSAPDKSGLPSDRFSAERTGGSVSTLTIQRTQQEDSAVYLCASSLGLPQEEQYFGPGTRLTVL.

CDR3 bases: TGTGCCAGCAGCCAGGGCTCCCTAGCTAGGGGTTACGAGCAGTACTTC. Residues: CASSQGSLARGYEQYF. The genes are TRBV7-3 and TRBJ2-7; tentatively, D is TRBD1 or TRBD2 (5 bases each). Germline V gene lookup returns CDR1 SGHTA and CDR2 FQGTGA. The CDR3 sequence is 16 residues long. The V end lost 5 bases, the J end lost 4 bases, and 21 bases lay between the germline ends. Using reference TRBV7-3 and TRBJ2-7 for the parts outside the CDR3, the full variable domain is GAGVSQTPSNKVTEKGKYVELRCDPISGHTALYWYRQSLGQGPEFLIYFQGTGAADDSGLPNDRFFAVRPEGSVSTLKIQRTERGDSAVYLCASSQGSLARGYEQYFGPGTRLTVT.

This clone was counted a single time. V is TRBV6-1 and J is TRBJ2-7, with TRBD1 as a possible D gene (6 bases). This CDR3 is built from 12 residues. V dropped 6 bases and J dropped 5 bases, with 11 bases sitting between them. Germline V gives CDR1 MNHNS, CDR2 SASEGT. The CDR3 reads CASSHRDHEQYF. The CDR3 region has the DNA TGTGCCAGCAGCCACAGGGACCACGAGCAGTACTTC.

The CDR3 spells CASSGTGTGIKHEQFF. CDR3 DNA sequence: TGTGCCAGCAGTGGAACCGGGACAGGGATTAAGCATGAGCAGTTCTTC. The chain links TRBV25-1 to TRBJ2-1, with TRBD1 matching 9 bases. Germline V gene data show CDR1 as MGHDK and CDR2 as SYGVNS. Trimming at V came to 4 bases and at J to 8 bases, leaving 12 bases not matched to a gene. The CDR3 contains 16 residues.

V and J are TRBV20-1 and TRBJ2-1; D possibly corresponds to TRBD1 (5 bases). The germline CDR1 and CDR2 sequences are DFQATT and SNEGSKA (reference sequence). Trimming left V 6 bases short and J 14 bases short, with 11 bases between. This CDR3 has 9 residues. The chain's CDR3 is CSARGGEFF. Written as DNA, the CDR3 is TGCAGTGCAAGGGGTGGGGAGTTCTTC.

V gene TRBV2 combines with J gene TRBJ2-2; 9 nucleotides align to TRBD1. The CDR3 loop spans 14 amino acids. The V gene's germline CDR1 is SNHLY and CDR2 FYNNEI. Trimming took 8 bases from V and 4 from J; bases not matched to a gene: 5. The CDR3 DNA reads as TGTGCCAGCCGGGACAGGGTTATCACCGGGGAGCTGTTTTTT. This sequence encodes CASRDRVITGELFF.

The chain joins TRBV10-3 to TRBJ1-2, with D possibly being TRBD1 (5 bases). In germline, CDR1 is ENHRY, CDR2 SYGVKD. V was shortened by 3 bases and J by 4 bases, with 12 bases between the two germline ends. The CDR3 totals 14 residues. The CDR3 nucleotides are TGTGCCATCAGTGATAGGGCAGGGATCTATGGCTACACCTTC. It codes for CAISDRAGIYGYTF.